This passage covers 25 T cell receptor beta chains from one sample sequenced in a study of blood T cell repertoires in COVID-19. The data were produced by immunoSEQ multiplex PCR, yet TCRdb's version contains in-frame clones alone and is incomplete. Of a few hundred thousand clones detected, 88% appear once; the ten largest clones hold roughly 4%. Sequenced material: peripheral blood. The receptors here all came from a man aged 55 to 70 who had recovered from COVID-19.

This rearrangement joins TRBV11-1 to TRBJ1-1, with 10 bases fitting TRBD1. Per germline, CDR1 SGHAT and CDR2 FQDESV (reference sequence). This CDR3 comprises 14 residues. With 5 bases clipped from V and 3 bases from J, the junction kept 3 bases outside the gene matches. This chain's CDR3 is CASSRQGADTEAFF. CDR3 sequence (DNA): TGTGCCAGCAGCAGACAGGGGGCGGACACTGAAGCTTTCTTT. The entire variable domain, with the rest obtained from reference TRBV11-1 and TRBJ1-1, is as follows: EAEVAQSPRYKITEKSQAVAFWCDPISGHATLYWYRQILGQGPELLVQFQDESVVDDSQLPKDRFSAERLKGVDSTLKIQPAELGDSAMYLCASSRQGADTEAFFGQGTRLTVV.

The chain carries TRBV12-3 or TRBV12-4 and TRBJ2-1; D is ambiguous. V lost 6 bases to trimming and J lost 7 bases, with 10 bases between them. This CDR3 is built from 12 residues. The CDR3 sequence is CASRRIMNEQFF. The CDR3, as DNA: TGTGCCAGCAGGCGGATAATGAATGAGCAGTTCTTC.

Here the CDR3 reads CSALTRDRGQGYTF. CDR3 DNA: TGCAGCGCCTTAACCCGGGACAGGGGTCAAGGCTACACCTTC. V usage is TRBV29-1 and J usage is TRBJ1-2, with TRBD1 identical over 10 bases. The CDR3 spans 14 residues. After removal of 7 bases from V and 8 bases from J, the junction contained 13 bases not matched to a gene. Germline V gives CDR1 SQVTM, CDR2 ANQGSEA.

This clone was observed a single time. The gene calls are TRBV3-1 (or the pseudogene TRBV3-2) and TRBJ2-3; 8 positions match TRBD1. V lost 8 bases, J lost 5 bases, and 9 bases stayed unmatched. The germline CDR1 and CDR2 sequences are LGHDT and YNNKEL (reference sequence). The CDR3 spans 14 residues. The CDR3 loop is CASAHRGAGDTQYF. The CDR3 nucleotides read TGTGCCAGCGCACACAGGGGGGCGGGAGATACGCAGTATTTT.

Here the CDR3 reads CARSFASGGRETQYF. CDR3 in DNA: TGTGCCAGAAGCTTTGCTAGCGGGGGGAGGGAGACCCAGTACTTC. The chain is built from TRBV5-3 and TRBJ2-5, with 11 bases identical to TRBD2. TRBV5-3 is flagged as an ORF with uncertain function. This CDR3 has 15 amino acids. V dropped 2 bases and J dropped 5; count of bases not matched to a gene: 5.

J is TRBJ2-4 and V is TRBV6-6; TRBD2 is a possible D gene (5 bases). Germline lookup yields CDR1 MNHNY and CDR2 SVGAGI (reference sequence). With 4 bases removed from V and 9 bases from J, the gap between germline ends came to 13 bases. CDR3 length equals 13 residues. CDR3 nucleotide sequence: TGTGCCAGCAGTTCACCTCCGGGGAGCATTCAGTACTTC. Its protein is CASSSPPGSIQYF.

The rearrangement joins TRBV5-3 to TRBJ2-2, with D perhaps TRBD2 (7 bases). TRBV5-3 is treated as an ORF (open reading frame) with a function not yet certain. CDR3 length: 17 residues. V shed 6 bases and J shed 4 bases, with 22 bases lying between them. Written as DNA, the CDR3 is TGTGCCAGAACCAGGCGGGGGCAGAGTTGGGGCACCGGGGAGCTGTTTTTT. Its protein product is CARTRRGQSWGTGELFF.

The chain combines TRBV7-2 with TRBJ1-1; D is possibly TRBD1 (6 bases). Germline CDR1 SGHTA, CDR2 FQGNSA. This CDR3 spans 13 amino acids. Trimming pared 4 bases from V and 3 bases from J, leaving 9 bases between. The CDR3 region is CASSSQGHTEAFF. CDR3 DNA sequence: TGTGCCAGCAGCTCACAGGGCCACACTGAAGCTTTCTTT. Full variable domain (rest looked up from reference TRBV7-2 and TRBJ1-1): GAGVSQSPSNKVTEKGKDVELRCDPISGHTALYWYRQSLGQGLEFLIYFQGNSAPDKSGLPSDRFSAERTGGSVSTLTIQRTQQEDSAVYLCASSSQGHTEAFFGQGTRLTVV.

This chain links TRBV6-2 or TRBV6-3 with TRBJ2-7, with 8 bases matching TRBD1. The CDR3 sequence is 14 residues long. With V trimmed by 4 bases and J by 10 bases, 12 bases remained unmatched. The germline V gene encodes CDR1 MNHEY and CDR2 SVGEGT. The CDR3, as DNA: TGTGCCAGCAGTTTCCAGGGGGCGATAGGCCTTCAGTACTTC. It is translated as CASSFQGAIGLQYF.

The V and J genes are TRBV7-9 and TRBJ1-2; TRBD1 is a possible D gene (5 bases). The CDR3 has 11 amino acids. Per the germline V gene, CDR1 is SEHNR and CDR2 is FQNEAQ (reference sequence). With 5 bases removed from V and 6 bases from J, the gap between germline ends came to 7 bases. The CDR3 nucleotides are TGTGCCAGCAGCCAACAGGATGGCTACACCTTC. Translated, it gives CASSQQDGYTF.

The CDR3 DNA is TGTGCCAGCAGTGAACAGGGGAGTATGAACACTGAAGCTTTCTTT. Encoded protein: CASSEQGSMNTEAFF. The chain carries TRBV6-1 and TRBJ1-1; D is perhaps TRBD1 (6 bases). Germline CDR1 MNHNS, CDR2 SASEGT. The CDR3 has 15 amino acids. The V and J ends lost 2 bases and 0 bases respectively, with 10 bases between them.

The chain uses TRBV12-5 and TRBJ1-1; 7 nucleotides align to TRBD1. The length of the CDR3 is 13 residues. With 7 bases clipped from V and 4 bases from J, the junction kept 6 bases outside the gene matches. Per the germline V gene, CDR1 is LGHNT and CDR2 is FRNRAP. The DNA of the CDR3 is TGTGCTAGTGCAATCGGGACAGTCACTGAAGCTTTCTTT. Its protein product is CASAIGTVTEAFF.

The chain uses TRBV30 and TRBJ2-7, with 9 bases that match TRBD1. Trimming removed 4 bases from V and 2 bases from J; junction bases left unmatched: 3. CDR3 length: 13 amino acids. Germline-derived CDR1 and CDR2 are GTSNPN and SVGIG (reference sequence). CDR3 DNA sequence: TGTGCCTGGAACAGGGGGCCGGCCTACGAGCAGTACTTC. It is translated as CAWNRGPAYEQYF. The full variable domain, rest sourced from reference TRBV30 and TRBJ2-7, is SQTIHQWPATLVQPVGSPLSLECTVEGTSNPNLYWYRQAAGRGLQLLFYSVGIGQISSEVPQNLSASRPQDRQFILSSKKLLLSDSGFYLCAWNRGPAYEQYFGPGTRLTVT.

The chain joins TRBV3-1 (or the pseudogene TRBV3-2) to TRBJ2-7; 8 bases map to TRBD2. This CDR3 has 13 residues. The V segment lost 2 bases and the J segment 6 bases; nucleotides outside the gene matches: 3. Germline CDR1 reads LGHDT; CDR2 reads YNNKEL (reference sequence). CDR3: CASSQRGTSEQYF. CDR3 nucleotide sequence: TGTGCCAGCAGCCAACGCGGGACTAGCGAGCAGTACTTC.

This clone was seen only once. V is TRBV5-1 and J is TRBJ2-3, with D maybe TRBD1 (5 bases). Trimming removed 5 bases at V and 4 bases at J, with 14 bases between. Germline-derived CDR1 and CDR2 are SGHRS and YFSETQ. This CDR3 contains 14 residues. CDR3: CASRLGVVPDTQYF. CDR3 nucleotide sequence: TGCGCCAGCAGATTAGGGGTGGTCCCAGATACGCAGTATTTT.

The V call is TRBV19, the J call TRBJ1-4; D may be TRBD1 (5 bases). Germline CDR1 and CDR2: LNHDA and SQIVND (reference sequence). CDR3 length equals 15 residues. V was shortened by 6 bases and J by 11 bases, with 22 bases between the two germline ends. The DNA for the CDR3 is TGTGCCAGTAGCAGGGTGACCGATGTAATGAAGAAACTGTTTTTT. Translating gives CASSRVTDVMKKLFF.

The rearrangement uses TRBV7-2 and TRBJ1-5; TRBD1 agrees at 8 bases. The CDR3 is 14 amino acids. Unmatched junction bases numbered 6, after V lost 5 bases and J lost 6 bases. Germline CDR1 and CDR2: SGHTA and FQGNSA. For the CDR3, the DNA is TGTGCCAGCAGCGCACAGGGGGGGGGTCAGCCCCAGCATTTT. This encodes CASSAQGGGQPQHF.

This clone was observed a few times. The gene calls are TRBV18 and TRBJ2-7, with 9 bases aligning to TRBD1. Unmatched junction bases numbered 13, after V lost 3 bases and J lost 4 bases. Germline V gene lookup returns CDR1 KGHSH and CDR2 LQKENI. This CDR3 region has 17 residues. CDR3 loop: CASSPRGTGQGSYEQYF. For the CDR3, the DNA is TGTGCCAGCTCACCTCGCGGGACGGGACAGGGTTCGTACGAGCAGTACTTC.

The chain couples TRBV4-1 to TRBJ2-5; 9 bases fit TRBD1. J was trimmed by 7 bases and V by 3 bases; bases with no gene match: 15. The CDR3 is 17 residues long. Looked up from germline, CDR1 is MGHRA and CDR2 is YSYEKL. CDR3 sequence: CASSHKRGTGWEGTQYF. The DNA of the CDR3 is TGCGCCAGCAGCCACAAGAGGGGGACAGGGTGGGAAGGGACCCAGTACTTC.

The chain couples TRBV13 to TRBJ2-4; no clear D. CDR3 length: 15 residues. V lost 4 bases and J lost 3, with 13 bases in between. CDR1 and CDR2 from the germline V gene are PRHDT and FYEKMQ (reference sequence). The CDR3 is CASSSRLGLKNIQYF. In nucleotides, the CDR3 is TGTGCCAGCAGCTCTAGGTTAGGCCTCAAAAACATTCAGTACTTC.

The chain recombines TRBV4-2 with TRBJ2-7; 13 bases align to TRBD2. The length of the CDR3 is 17 residues. Germline V CDR1 and CDR2: LGHNA, YNFKEQ. Trimming cost V 0 bases and J 1 base; bases outside gene matches: 3. The CDR3 sequence is CASSQERTSGGSYEQYF. In DNA form, the CDR3 reads TGTGCCAGCAGCCAAGAGAGGACTAGCGGGGGATCCTACGAGCAGTACTTC.

This chain uses TRBV12-3 or TRBV12-4 with TRBJ1-2; D gene unclear. CDR3 length: 12 amino acids. V shed 4 bases and J shed 4 bases, with 7 bases lying between them. The CDR3 protein is CASSYGPYGYTF. The CDR3 coding sequence is TGTGCCAGCAGTTATGGGCCCTATGGCTACACCTTC.

The V gene is TRBV19, the J gene TRBJ1-2; maybe TRBD1 (5 bases). The CDR3 sequence is 16 residues long. The V end lost 5 bases, the J end lost 5 bases, and 21 bases lay between the germline ends. The germline gives CDR1 LNHDA, CDR2 SQIVND (reference sequence). CDR3: CASSVGTDIRPYGYTF. CDR3 nucleotides: TGTGCCAGTAGTGTCGGAACGGACATAAGACCGTATGGCTACACCTTC.

This sequence joins TRBV9 and TRBJ2-7, with 9 positions matching TRBD1. After removal of 4 bases from V and 4 bases from J, the junction contained 6 bases not matched to a gene. This CDR3 is 14 amino acids long. Germline lookup yields CDR1 SGDLS and CDR2 YYNGEE. CDR3 nucleotides: TGTGCCAGCAGCAAACAGGGGGCCTCTTACGAGCAGTACTTC. Its translation is CASSKQGASYEQYF.

The chain combines TRBV5-1 with TRBJ1-1; D gene uncertain. Germline loops: CDR1 SGHRS, CDR2 YFSETQ. Trimming pared 0 bases from V and 5 bases from J, leaving 14 bases between. The CDR3 extends over 15 amino acids. The CDR3 here is CASSLVEGSRTEAFF. CDR3 DNA sequence: TGCGCCAGCAGCTTGGTTGAGGGTTCGAGAACTGAAGCTTTCTTT.